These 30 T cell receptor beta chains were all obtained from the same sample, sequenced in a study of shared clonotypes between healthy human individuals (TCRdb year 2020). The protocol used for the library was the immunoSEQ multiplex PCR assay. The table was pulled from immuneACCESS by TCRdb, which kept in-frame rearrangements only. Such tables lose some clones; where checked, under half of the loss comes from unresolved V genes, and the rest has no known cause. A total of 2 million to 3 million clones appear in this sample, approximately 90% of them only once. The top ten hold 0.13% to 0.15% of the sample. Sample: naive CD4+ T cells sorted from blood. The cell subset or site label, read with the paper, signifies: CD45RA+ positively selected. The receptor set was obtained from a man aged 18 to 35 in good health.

The CDR3 bases are TGTGCCAGTAGTCAGACAGCCTCGATAGGGGAGCTGTTTTTT. This translates into CASSQTASIGELFF. The chain joins TRBV19 to TRBJ2-2; maybe TRBD1 (5 bases). V was pared by 5 bases and J by 8 bases, with 15 bases between. The CDR3 has 14 amino acids. Germline lookup yields CDR1 LNHDA and CDR2 SQIVND (reference sequence).

The CDR3 nucleotides read TGTGCCAGCAGCGTAATCGCCGGGGGAGGTACAGATACGCAGTATTTT. This translates into CASSVIAGGGTDTQYF. This sequence joins TRBV9 and TRBJ2-3, with D possibly TRBD2 on 6 matching bases. CDR1 and CDR2 from the germline V gene are SGDLS and YYNGEE. This CDR3 is built from 16 residues. V dropped 1 base and J dropped 3 bases, with 15 bases sitting between them.

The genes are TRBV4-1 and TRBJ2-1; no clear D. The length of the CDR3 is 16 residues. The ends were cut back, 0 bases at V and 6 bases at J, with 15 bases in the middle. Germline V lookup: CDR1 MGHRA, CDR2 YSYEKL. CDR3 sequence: CASSQESWSSSNEQFF. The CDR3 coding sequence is TGCGCCAGCAGCCAAGAAAGTTGGTCCAGTAGCAATGAGCAGTTCTTC.

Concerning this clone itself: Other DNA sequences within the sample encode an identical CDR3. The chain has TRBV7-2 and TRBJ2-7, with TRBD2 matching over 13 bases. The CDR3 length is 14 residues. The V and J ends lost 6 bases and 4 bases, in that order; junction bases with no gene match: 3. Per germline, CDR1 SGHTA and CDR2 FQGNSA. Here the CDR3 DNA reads TGTGCCAGCAGTCGACTAGCGGGAGGTTACGAGCAGTACTTC. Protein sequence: CASSRLAGGYEQYF.

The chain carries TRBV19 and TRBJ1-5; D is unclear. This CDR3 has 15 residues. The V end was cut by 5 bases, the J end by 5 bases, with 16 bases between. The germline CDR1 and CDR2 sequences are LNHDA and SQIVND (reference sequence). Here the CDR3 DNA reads TGTGCCAGTAGTCTCTGGGGTTTCAAGGATCAGCCCCAGCATTTT. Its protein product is CASSLWGFKDQPQHF.

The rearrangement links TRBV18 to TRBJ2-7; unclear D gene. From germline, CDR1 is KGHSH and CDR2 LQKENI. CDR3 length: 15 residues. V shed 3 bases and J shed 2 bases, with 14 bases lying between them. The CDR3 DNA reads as TGTGCCAGCTCACCTAGGACGGGCCCCCCCTACGAGCAGTACTTC. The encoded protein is CASSPRTGPPYEQYF.

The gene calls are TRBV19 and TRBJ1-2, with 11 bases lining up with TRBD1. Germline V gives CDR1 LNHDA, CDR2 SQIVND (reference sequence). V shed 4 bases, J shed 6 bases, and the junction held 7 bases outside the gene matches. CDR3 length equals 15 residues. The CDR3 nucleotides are TGTGCCAGTAGTACAGAGGACAGGGGGCTTCATGGCTACACCTTC. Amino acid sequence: CASSTEDRGLHGYTF.

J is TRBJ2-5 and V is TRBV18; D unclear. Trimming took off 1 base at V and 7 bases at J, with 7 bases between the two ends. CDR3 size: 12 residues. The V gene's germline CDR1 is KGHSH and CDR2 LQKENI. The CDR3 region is CASSPLKGTQYF. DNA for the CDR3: TGTGCCAGCTCACCACTAAAGGGGACCCAGTACTTC.

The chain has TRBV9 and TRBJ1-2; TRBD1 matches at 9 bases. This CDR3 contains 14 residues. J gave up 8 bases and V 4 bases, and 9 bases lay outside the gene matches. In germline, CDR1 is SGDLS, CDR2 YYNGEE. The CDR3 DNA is TGTGCCAGCAGCCGGACAGGGGCGAAGATGGGCTACACCTTC. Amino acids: CASSRTGAKMGYTF.

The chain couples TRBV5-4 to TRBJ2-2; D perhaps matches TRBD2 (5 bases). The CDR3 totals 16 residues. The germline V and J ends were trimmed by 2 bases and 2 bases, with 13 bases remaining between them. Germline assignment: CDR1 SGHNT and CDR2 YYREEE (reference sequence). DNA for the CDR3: TGTGCCAGCAGCTTATTCAGCGGAGCAAACACCGGGGAGCTGTTTTTT. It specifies CASSLFSGANTGELFF.

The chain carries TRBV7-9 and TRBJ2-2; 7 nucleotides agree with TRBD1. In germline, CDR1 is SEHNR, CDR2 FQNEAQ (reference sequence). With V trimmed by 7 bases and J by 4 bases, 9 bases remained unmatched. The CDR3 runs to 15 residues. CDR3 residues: CASTRGTDFTGELFF. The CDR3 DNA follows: TGTGCCAGCACCAGAGGGACAGACTTCACCGGGGAGCTGTTTTTT.

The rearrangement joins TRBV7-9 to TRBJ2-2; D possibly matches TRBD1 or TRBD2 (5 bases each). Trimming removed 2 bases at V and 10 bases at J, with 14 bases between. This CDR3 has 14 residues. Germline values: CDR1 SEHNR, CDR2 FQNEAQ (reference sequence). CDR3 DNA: TGTGCCAGCAGCTTATCGGGGCGAAGCGAGGAGCTGTTTTTT. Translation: CASSLSGRSEELFF.

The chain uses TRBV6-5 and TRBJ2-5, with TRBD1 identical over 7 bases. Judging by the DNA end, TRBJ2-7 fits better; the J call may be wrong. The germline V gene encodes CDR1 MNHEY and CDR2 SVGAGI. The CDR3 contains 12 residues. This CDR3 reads CASSRDRFEQYF. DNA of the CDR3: TGTGCCAGCAGCAGGGACAGATTCGAGCAGTACTTC.

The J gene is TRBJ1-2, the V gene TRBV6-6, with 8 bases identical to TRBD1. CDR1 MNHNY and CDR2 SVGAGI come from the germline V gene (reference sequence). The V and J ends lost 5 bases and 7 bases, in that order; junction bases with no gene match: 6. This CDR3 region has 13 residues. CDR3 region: CASSGGQGGGYTF. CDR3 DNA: TGTGCCAGCAGTGGTGGACAGGGCGGTGGCTACACCTTC.

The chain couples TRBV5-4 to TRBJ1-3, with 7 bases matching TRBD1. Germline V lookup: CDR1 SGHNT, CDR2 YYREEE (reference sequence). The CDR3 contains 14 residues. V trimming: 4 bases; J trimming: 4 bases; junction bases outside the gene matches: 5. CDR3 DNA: TGTGCCAGCAGCAATGACAGGGTGGGAAACACCATATATTTT. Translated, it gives CASSNDRVGNTIYF.

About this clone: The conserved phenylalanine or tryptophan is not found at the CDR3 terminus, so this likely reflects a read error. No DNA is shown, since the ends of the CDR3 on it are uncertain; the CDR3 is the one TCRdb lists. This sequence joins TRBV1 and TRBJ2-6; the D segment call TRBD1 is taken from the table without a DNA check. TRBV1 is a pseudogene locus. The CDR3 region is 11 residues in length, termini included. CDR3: CTSSLSLQGAR.

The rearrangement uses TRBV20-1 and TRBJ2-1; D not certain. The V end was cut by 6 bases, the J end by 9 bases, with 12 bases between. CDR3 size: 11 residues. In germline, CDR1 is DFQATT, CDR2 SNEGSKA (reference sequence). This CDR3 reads CSAQNPVEQFF. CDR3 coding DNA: TGCAGTGCCCAAAACCCTGTTGAGCAGTTCTTC.

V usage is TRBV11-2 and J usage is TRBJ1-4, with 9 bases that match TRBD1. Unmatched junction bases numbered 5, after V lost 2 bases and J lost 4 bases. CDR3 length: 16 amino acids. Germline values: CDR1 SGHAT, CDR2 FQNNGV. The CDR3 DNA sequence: TGTGCCAGCAGCTTAATCTGGGACAGGGATAATGAAAAACTGTTTTTT. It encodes CASSLIWDRDNEKLFF.

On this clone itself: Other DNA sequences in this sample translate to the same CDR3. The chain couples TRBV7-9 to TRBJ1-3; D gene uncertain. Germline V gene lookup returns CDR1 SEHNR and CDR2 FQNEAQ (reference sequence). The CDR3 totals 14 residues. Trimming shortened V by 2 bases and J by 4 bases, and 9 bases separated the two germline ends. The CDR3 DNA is TGTGCCAGCAGCTTACGGGGAACAGGAAACACCATATATTTT. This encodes CASSLRGTGNTIYF.

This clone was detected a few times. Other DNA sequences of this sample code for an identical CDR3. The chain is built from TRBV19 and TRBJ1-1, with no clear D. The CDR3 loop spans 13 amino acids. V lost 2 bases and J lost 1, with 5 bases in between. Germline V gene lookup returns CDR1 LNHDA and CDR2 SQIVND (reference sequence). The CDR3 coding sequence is TGTGCCAGTAGTATACTGGAGAACACTGAAGCTTTCTTT. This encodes CASSILENTEAFF.

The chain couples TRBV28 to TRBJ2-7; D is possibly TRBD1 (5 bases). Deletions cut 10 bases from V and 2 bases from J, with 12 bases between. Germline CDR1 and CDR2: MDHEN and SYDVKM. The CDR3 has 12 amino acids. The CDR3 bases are TGTGCCACCTCAGGGTTTCCCTACGAGCAGTACTTC. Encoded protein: CATSGFPYEQYF.

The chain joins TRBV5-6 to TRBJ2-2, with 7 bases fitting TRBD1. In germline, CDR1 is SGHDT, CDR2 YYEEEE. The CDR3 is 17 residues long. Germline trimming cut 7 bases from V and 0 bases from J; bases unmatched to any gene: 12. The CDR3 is CASADYDRAPNTGELFF. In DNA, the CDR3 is TGTGCCAGCGCCGATTACGACAGGGCCCCGAACACCGGGGAGCTGTTTTTT.

The CDR3 protein is CASTEARVLNYGYTF. CDR3 DNA: TGTGCCAGCACCGAGGCCCGGGTTCTCAACTATGGCTACACCTTC. The V gene is TRBV6-6, the J gene TRBJ1-2; D not certain. V gave up 7 bases and J gave up 2 bases, with 17 bases separating them. The CDR3 has 15 residues. Germline assignment: CDR1 MNHNY and CDR2 SVGAGI (reference sequence).

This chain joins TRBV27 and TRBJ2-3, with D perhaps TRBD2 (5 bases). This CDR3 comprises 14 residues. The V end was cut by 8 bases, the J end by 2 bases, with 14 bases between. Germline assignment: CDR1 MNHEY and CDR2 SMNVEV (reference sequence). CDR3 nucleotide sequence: TGTGCCAGCCGGGGAGCAAAGTTCACAGATACGCAGTATTTT. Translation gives CASRGAKFTDTQYF.

CDR3 in DNA: TGCGCCAGCAGCCAAGATCCCGGGCCCCGGGGACCCACAGATACGCAGTATTTT. Amino acids: CASSQDPGPRGPTDTQYF. The chain is built from TRBV4-1 and TRBJ2-3; TRBD1 or TRBD2 may be the D gene (5 bases each). Germline assignment: CDR1 MGHRA and CDR2 YSYEKL. Trimming removed 0 bases at V and 2 bases at J, with 18 bases between. CDR3 size: 18 residues.

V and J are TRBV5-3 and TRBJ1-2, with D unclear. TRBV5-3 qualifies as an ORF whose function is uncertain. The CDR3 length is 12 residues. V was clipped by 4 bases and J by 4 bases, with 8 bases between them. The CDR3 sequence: CARSVVSYGYTF. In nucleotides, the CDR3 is TGTGCCAGAAGCGTTGTGAGCTATGGCTACACCTTC.

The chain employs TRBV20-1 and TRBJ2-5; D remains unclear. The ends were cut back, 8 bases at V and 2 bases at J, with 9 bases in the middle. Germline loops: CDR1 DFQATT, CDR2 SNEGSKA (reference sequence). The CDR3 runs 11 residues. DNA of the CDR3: TGCAGTCCTAAGAGGCAAGAGACCCAGTACTTC. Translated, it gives CSPKRQETQYF.

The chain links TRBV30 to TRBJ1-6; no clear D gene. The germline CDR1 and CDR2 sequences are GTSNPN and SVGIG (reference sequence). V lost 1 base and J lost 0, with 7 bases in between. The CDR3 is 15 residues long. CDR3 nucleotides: TGTGCCTGGAGTGAGCCCAACTCCTATAATTCACCCCTCCACTTT. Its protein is CAWSEPNSYNSPLHF.

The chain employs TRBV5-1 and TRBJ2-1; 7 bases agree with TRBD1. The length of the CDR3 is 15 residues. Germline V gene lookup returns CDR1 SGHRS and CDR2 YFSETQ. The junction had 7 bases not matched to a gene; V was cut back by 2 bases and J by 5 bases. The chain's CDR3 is CASSFTTGSHNEQFF. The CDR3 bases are TGCGCCAGCAGCTTCACGACAGGGAGCCACAATGAGCAGTTCTTC.

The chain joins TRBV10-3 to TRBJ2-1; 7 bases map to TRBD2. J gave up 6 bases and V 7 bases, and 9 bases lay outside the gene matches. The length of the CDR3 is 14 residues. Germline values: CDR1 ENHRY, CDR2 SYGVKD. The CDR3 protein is CAINGLDGSNEQFF. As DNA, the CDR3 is TGTGCCATCAACGGACTAGACGGCTCCAATGAGCAGTTCTTC.